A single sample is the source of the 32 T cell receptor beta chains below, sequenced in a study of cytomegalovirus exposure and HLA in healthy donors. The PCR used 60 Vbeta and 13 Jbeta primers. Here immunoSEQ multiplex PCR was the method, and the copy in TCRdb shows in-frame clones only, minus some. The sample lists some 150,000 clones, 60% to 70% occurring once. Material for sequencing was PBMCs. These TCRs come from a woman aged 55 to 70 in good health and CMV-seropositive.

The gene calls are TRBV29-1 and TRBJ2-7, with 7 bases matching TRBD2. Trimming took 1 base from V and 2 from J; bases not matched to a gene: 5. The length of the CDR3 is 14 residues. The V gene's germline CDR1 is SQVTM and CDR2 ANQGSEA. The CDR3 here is CSVEVRGGTYEQYF. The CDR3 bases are TGCAGCGTTGAAGTGCGGGGAGGGACCTACGAGCAGTACTTC.

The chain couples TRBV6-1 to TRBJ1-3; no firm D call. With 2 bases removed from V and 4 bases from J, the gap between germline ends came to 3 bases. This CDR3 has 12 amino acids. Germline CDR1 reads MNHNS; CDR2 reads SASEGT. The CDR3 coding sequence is TGTGCCAGCAGTGAATCGGGAAACACCATATATTTT. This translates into CASSESGNTIYF.

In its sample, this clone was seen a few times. CDR3 amino acids: CASSVSDSGTYEQYF. Written as DNA, the CDR3 is TGTGCCAGCAGCGTAAGCGATAGCGGAACCTACGAGCAGTACTTC. V is TRBV9 and J is TRBJ2-7; D is perhaps TRBD2 (6 bases). Germline CDR1 reads SGDLS; CDR2 reads YYNGEE. There are 15 residues in the CDR3. V lost 1 base, J lost 2 bases, and 13 bases lay in between.

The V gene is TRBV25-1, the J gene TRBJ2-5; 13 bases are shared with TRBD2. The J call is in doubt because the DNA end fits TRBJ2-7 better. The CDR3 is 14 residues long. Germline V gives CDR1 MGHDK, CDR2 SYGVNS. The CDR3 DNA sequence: TGTGCCAGCAGCGGACTAGCGGGAGCGTACGAGCAGTACTTC. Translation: CASSGLAGAYEQYF.

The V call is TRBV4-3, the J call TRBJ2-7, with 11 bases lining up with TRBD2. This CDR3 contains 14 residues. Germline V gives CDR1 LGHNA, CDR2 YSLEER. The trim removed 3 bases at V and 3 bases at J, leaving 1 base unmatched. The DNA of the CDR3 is TGCGCCAGCAGCCAGGGACTAGCGGTCTACGAGCAGTACTTC. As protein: CASSQGLAVYEQYF.

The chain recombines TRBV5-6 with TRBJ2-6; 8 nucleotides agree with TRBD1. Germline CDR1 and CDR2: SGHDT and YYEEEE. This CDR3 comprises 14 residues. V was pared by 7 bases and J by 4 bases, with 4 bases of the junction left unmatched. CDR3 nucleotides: TGTGCCAGCGCGGGACAGGCCGGGGCCAACGTCCTGACTTTC. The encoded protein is CASAGQAGANVLTF.

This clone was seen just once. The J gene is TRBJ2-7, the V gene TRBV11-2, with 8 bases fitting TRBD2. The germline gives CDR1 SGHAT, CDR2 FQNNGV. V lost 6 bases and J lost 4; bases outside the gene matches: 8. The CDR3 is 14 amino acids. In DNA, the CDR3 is TGTGCCAGCAGAAAAAGCGGGAGTAATTACGAGCAGTACTTC. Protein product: CASRKSGSNYEQYF.

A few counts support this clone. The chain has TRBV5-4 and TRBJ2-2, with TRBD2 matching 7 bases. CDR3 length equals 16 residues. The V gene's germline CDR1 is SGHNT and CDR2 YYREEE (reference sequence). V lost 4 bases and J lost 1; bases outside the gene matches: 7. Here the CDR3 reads CASSPPPSGNTGELFF. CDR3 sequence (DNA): TGTGCCAGCAGCCCCCCTCCTAGCGGGAACACCGGGGAGCTGTTTTTT.

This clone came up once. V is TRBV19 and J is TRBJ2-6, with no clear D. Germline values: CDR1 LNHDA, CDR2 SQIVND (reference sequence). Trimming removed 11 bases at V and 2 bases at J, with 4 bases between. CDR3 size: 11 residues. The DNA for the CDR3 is TGTGCCGCAGCTGGGGCCAACGTCCTGACTTTC. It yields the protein CAAAGANVLTF.

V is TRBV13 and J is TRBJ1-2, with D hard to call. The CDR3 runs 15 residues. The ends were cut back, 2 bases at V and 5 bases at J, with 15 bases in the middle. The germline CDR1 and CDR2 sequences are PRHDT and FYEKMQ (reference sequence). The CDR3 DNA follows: TGTGCCAGCAGCTTACGGGTGTCGGAAACGTATGGCTACACCTTC. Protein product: CASSLRVSETYGYTF. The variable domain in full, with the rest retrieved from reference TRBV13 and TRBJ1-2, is AAGVIQSPRHLIKEKRETATLKCYPIPRHDTVYWYQQGPGQDPQFLISFYEKMQSDKGSIPDRFSAQQFSDYHSELNMSSLELGDSALYFCASSLRVSETYGYTFGSGTRLTVV.

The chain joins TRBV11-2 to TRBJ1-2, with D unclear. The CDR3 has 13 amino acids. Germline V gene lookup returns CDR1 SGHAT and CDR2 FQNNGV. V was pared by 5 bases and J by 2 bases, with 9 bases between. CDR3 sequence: CASSPNRNYGYTF. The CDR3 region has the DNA TGTGCCAGCAGCCCGAACAGAAACTATGGCTACACCTTC.

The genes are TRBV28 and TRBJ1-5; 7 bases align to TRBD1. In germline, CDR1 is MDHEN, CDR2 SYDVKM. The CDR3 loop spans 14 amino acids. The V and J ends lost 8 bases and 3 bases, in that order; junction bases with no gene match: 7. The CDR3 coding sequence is TGTGCCAGCCACACAGGGGTCCACAATCAGCCCCAGCATTTT. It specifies CASHTGVHNQPQHF.

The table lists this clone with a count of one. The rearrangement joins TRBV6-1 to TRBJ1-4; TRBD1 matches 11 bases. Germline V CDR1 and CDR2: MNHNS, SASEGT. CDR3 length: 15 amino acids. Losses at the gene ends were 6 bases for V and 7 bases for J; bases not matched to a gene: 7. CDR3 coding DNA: TGTGCCAGCAGCACTACCGGGACAGGGGGTGAAAAACTGTTTTTT. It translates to CASSTTGTGGEKLFF.

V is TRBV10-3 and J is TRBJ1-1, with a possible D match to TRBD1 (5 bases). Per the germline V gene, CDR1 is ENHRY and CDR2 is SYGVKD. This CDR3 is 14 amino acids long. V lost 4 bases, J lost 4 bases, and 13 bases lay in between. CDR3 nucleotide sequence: TGTGCCATCAGTGGACAGCCCGGGGGCACTGAAGCTTTCTTT. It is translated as CAISGQPGGTEAFF.

The DNA of the CDR3 is TGCGCCAGCAGCCCTTCAGGGGAGGGTTATCAGCCCCAGCATTTT. Translating it yields CASSPSGEGYQPQHF. This chain links TRBV5-1 with TRBJ1-5, with D tentatively TRBD1 (6 bases). Germline V gives CDR1 SGHRS, CDR2 YFSETQ. The CDR3 spans 15 residues. V gave up 4 bases and J gave up 5 bases, with 16 bases separating them.

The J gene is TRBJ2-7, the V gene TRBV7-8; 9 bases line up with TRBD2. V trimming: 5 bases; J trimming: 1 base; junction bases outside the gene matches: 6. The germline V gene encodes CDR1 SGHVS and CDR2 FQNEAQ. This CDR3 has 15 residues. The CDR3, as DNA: TGTGCCAGCAGCATGGGACTAGCATCGTCCTACGAGCAGTACTTC. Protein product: CASSMGLASSYEQYF.

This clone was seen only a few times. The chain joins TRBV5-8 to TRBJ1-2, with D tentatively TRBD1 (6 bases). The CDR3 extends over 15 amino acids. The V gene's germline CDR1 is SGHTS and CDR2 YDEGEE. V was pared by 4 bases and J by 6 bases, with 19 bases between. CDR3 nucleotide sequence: TGTGCCAGCAGCCCAATTGGACAGCTACCAAATGGCTACACCTTC. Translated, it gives CASSPIGQLPNGYTF.

CDR3 nucleotides: TGTGCCAGCAGTGTGGGGGGGCGGAACTATGGCTACACCTTC. Translating gives CASSVGGRNYGYTF. The V call is TRBV28, the J call TRBJ1-2; D might be TRBD1 (6 bases). V lost 5 bases and J lost 2, with 12 bases in between. The CDR3 sequence is 14 residues long. The germline gives CDR1 MDHEN, CDR2 SYDVKM.

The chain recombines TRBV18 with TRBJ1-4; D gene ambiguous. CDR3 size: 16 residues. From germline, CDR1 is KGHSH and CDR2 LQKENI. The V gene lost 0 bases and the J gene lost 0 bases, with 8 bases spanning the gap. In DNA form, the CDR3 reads TGTGCCAGCTCACCACCGGTTCAGGCAACTAATGAAAAACTGTTTTTT. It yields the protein CASSPPVQATNEKLFF.

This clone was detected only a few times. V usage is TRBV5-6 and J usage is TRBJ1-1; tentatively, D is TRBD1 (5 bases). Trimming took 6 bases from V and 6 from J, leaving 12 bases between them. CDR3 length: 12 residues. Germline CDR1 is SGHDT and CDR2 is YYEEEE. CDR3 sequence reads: CASNLGGAEAFF. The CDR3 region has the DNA TGTGCCAGCAACCTGGGGGGGGCTGAAGCTTTCTTT. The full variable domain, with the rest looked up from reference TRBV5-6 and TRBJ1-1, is DAGVTQSPTHLIKTRGQQVTLRCSPKSGHDTVSWYQQALGQGPQFIFQYYEEEERQRGNFPDRFSGHQFPNYSSELNVNALLLGDSALYLCASNLGGAEAFFGQGTRLTVV.

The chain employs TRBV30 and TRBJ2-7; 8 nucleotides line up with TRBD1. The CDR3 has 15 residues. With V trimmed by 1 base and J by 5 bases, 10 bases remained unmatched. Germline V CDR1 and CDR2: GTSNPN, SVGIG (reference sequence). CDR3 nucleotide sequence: TGTGCCTGGAGTGACGGACAGGGAGAAATCGACGAGCAGTACTTC. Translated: CAWSDGQGEIDEQYF.

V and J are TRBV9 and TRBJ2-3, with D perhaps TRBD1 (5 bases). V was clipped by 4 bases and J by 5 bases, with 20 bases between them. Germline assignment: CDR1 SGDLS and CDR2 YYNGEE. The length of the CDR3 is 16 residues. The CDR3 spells CASSPIDSRVGDTQYF. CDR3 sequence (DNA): TGTGCCAGCAGCCCTATTGACAGCCGAGTTGGAGATACGCAGTATTTT.

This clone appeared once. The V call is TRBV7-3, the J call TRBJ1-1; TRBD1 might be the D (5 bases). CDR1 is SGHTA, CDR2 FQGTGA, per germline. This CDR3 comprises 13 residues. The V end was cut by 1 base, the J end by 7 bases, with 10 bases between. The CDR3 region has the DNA TGTGCCAGCAGCTTAAGCGGGGCGGATGAAGCTTTCTTT. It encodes CASSLSGADEAFF. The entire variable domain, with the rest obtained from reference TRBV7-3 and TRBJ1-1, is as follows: GAGVSQTPSNKVTEKGKYVELRCDPISGHTALYWYRQSLGQGPEFLIYFQGTGAADDSGLPNDRFFAVRPEGSVSTLKIQRTERGDSAVYLCASSLSGADEAFFGQGTRLTVV.

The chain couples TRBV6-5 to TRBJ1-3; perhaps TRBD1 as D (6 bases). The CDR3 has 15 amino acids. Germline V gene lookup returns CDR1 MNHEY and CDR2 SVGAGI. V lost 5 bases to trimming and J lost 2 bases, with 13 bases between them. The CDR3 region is CASSVDRYPGNTIYF. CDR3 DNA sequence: TGTGCCAGCAGTGTAGACAGGTACCCTGGAAACACCATATATTTT.

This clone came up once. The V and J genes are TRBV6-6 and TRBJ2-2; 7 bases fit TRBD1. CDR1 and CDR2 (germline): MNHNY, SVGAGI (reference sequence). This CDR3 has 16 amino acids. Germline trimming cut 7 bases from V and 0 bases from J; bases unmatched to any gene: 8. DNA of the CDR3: TGTGCCAGCATACCGGGCCAGGGGGCGAACACCGGGGAGCTGTTTTTT. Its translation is CASIPGQGANTGELFF.

Here the CDR3 reads CASSPRLAGLYNEQFF. The CDR3 nucleotides read TGTGCCAGTAGTCCAAGACTAGCGGGGCTCTACAATGAGCAGTTCTTC. The V call is TRBV19, the J call TRBJ2-1, with 11 nucleotides matching TRBD2. The CDR3 loop spans 16 amino acids. The V gene end was trimmed by 5 bases and the J gene end by 3 bases; junction bases not matched to a gene: 6. Germline lookup yields CDR1 LNHDA and CDR2 SQIVND (reference sequence).

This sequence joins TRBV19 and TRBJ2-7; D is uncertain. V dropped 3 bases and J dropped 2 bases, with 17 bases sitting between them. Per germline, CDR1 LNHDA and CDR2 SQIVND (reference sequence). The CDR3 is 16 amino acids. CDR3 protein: CASSMTQSAATYEQYF. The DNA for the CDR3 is TGTGCCAGTAGTATGACTCAATCGGCGGCAACCTACGAGCAGTACTTC.

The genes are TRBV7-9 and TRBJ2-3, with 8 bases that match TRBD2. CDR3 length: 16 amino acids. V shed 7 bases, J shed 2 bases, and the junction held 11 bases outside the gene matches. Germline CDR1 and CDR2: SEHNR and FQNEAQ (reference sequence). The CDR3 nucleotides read TGTGCCAGCATCGGAGAGGCAGCGGGGGCCACAGATACGCAGTATTTT. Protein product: CASIGEAAGATDTQYF. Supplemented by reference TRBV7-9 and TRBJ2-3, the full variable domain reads DTGVSQNPRHKITKRGQNVTFRCDPISEHNRLYWYRQTLGQGPEFLTYFQNEAQLEKSRLLSDRFSAERPKGSFSTLEIQRTEQGDSAMYLCASIGEAAGATDTQYFGPGTRLTVL.

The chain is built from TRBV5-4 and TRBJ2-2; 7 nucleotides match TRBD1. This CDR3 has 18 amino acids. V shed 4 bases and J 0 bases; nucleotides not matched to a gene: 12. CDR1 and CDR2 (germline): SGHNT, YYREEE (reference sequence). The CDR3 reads CASSRDRSLGANTGELFF. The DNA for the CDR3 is TGTGCCAGCAGCCGGGACAGAAGCCTTGGGGCGAACACCGGGGAGCTGTTTTTT. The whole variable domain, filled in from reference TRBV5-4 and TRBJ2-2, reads ETGVTQSPTHLIKTRGQQVTLRCSSQSGHNTVSWYQQALGQGPQFIFQYYREEENGRGNFPPRFSGLQFPNYSSELNVNALELDDSALYLCASSRDRSLGANTGELFFGEGSRLTVL.

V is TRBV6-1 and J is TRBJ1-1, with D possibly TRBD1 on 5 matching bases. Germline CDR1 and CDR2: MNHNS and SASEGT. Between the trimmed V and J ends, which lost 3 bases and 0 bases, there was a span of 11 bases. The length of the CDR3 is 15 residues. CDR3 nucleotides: TGTGCCAGCAGTGACAGGGTAGGGATGAACACTGAAGCTTTCTTT. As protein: CASSDRVGMNTEAFF.

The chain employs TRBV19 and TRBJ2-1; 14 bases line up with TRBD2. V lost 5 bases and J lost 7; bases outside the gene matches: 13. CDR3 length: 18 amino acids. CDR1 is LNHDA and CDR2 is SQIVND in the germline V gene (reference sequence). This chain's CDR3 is CASSFRLAGGPRLNEQFF. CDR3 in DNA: TGTGCCAGTAGTTTCAGACTAGCGGGAGGGCCTAGATTGAATGAGCAGTTCTTC.

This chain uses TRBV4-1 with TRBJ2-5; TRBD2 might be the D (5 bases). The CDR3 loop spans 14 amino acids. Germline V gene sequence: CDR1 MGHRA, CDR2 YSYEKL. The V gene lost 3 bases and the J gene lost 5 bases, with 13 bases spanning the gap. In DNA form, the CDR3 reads TGCGCCAGCAGCCAGAACCTGGGAGTGGAGACCCAGTACTTC. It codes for CASSQNLGVETQYF.